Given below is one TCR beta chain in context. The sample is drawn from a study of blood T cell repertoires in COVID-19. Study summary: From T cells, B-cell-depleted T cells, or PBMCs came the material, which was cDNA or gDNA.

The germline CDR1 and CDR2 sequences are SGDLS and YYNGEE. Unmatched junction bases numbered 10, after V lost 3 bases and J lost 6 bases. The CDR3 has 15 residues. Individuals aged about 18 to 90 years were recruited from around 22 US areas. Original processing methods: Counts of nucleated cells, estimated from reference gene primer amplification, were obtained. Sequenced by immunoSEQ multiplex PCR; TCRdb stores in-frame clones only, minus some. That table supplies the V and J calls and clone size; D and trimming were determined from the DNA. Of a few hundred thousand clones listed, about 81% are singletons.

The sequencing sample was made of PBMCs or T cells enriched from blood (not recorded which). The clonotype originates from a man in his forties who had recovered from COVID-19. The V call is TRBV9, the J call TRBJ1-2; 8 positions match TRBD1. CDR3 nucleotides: TGTGCCAGCAGCGGACGGACAGGGCGGGATGATGGCTACACCTTC. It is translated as CASSGRTGRDDGYTF.